A single sample is the source of the 3 T cell receptor beta chains below, sequenced in a study of PD-1 blockade in mismatch repair-deficient tumors. The table came from immunoSEQ multiplex PCR; TCRdb's copy has only in-frame clones and leaves some out. Among about 35,000 clones listed, approximately 80% were seen once. This material consisted of PBMCs, taken less than 7 weeks after starting pembrolizumab. The receptors originated from an adult with mismatch repair-deficient cancer.

The sample holds one count of this clone. This chain connects TRBV28 to TRBJ2-3, with 9 bases aligning to TRBD2. This CDR3 has 17 amino acids. The V segment lost 4 bases and the J segment 6 bases; nucleotides outside the gene matches: 14. Germline values: CDR1 MDHEN, CDR2 SYDVKM. The CDR3 spells CASSSTLAGKGYDTQYF. The DNA for the CDR3 is TGTGCCAGCAGTTCCACGCTAGCGGGAAAAGGGTATGATACGCAGTATTTT.

The rearrangement links TRBV29-1 to TRBJ1-2, with 8 positions matching TRBD1. Germline values: CDR1 SQVTM, CDR2 ANQGSEA. The CDR3 sequence is 12 residues long. Germline trimming cut 4 bases from V and 7 bases from J; bases unmatched to any gene: 5. The CDR3 here is CSVAKQGGGYTF. Here the CDR3 DNA reads TGCAGCGTTGCGAAACAGGGGGGTGGCTACACCTTC.

The gene calls are TRBV6-5 and TRBJ1-1; D remains unclear. Trimming removed 7 bases at V and 1 base at J, with 10 bases between. Germline V gives CDR1 MNHEY, CDR2 SVGAGI. The CDR3 length is 13 residues. Here the CDR3 reads CASNPRGNTEAFF. DNA of the CDR3: TGTGCCAGCAACCCTCGGGGGAACACTGAAGCTTTCTTT.